Detailed here is one TCR beta chain. It may be a read error: a sequence one base away is much more abundant. V gave up 7 bases and J gave up 0 bases; unmatched junction bases: 8. CDR3 length: 14 residues. CDR1 and CDR2 (germline): SQVTM, ANQGSEA. This specimen comes from a study of tumor-infiltrating lymphocytes in primary liver carcinoma. The authors made TCR beta cDNA from around 500 ng total RNA with a constant-region primer. Generation of the TCR beta libraries relied on three nested multiplex PCR rounds using slightly modified ARM-PCR. With TRBV1-TRBV30 forward primers and a C-beta reverse primer, the first two PCR rounds were run for around 11 cycles each. MiXCR, run by TCRdb on the multiplex PCR reads, gives a single entry per CDR3 protein. The table lists about 30,000 distinct CDR3 sequences, around two thirds of them singletons. Starting material for RNA and DNA co-extraction consisted of about 17-30 mg of unsorted bulk tissue. Surgical resection was the treatment these patients received for primary liver carcinoma.

Sequenced sample: liver tumor tissue from sampling region 3. This sample's subset: tumor region T3, left-lateral pole. J is TRBJ2-5 and V is TRBV29-1, with 7 bases identical to TRBD1. This clonotype originated in a woman aged 25 to 39 with primary liver carcinoma and hepatitis B virus infection. This chain's CDR3 is CSAQGQTYQETQYF. CDR3 coding DNA: TGCAGCGCCCAGGGACAGACCTACCAAGAGACCCAGTACTTC.